This T cell receptor (beta chain) is drawn from a study of spatial heterogeneity in lung cancer. Regarding the study as a whole: Whereas they appeared in blood less at follow-up, ubiquitous expanded tumor TCRs appeared there more at resection.

TCRdb recomputed calls from the 5' RACE reads with MiXCR, one row per CDR3 protein. The sample holds approximately 40,000 distinct CDR3 sequences, about 5.2% seen once. Sample time point: sample taken at primary tumor resection. Sequencing was performed on whole RNA extracted from tumor and nontumor lung tissue, or from frozen PBMC, and the material was left unsorted. This clonotype occurred many times. The antigen is undetermined. Trimming removed 8 bases at V and 5 bases at J, with 15 bases between. The CDR3 totals 13 residues. Per germline, CDR1 LGHDT and CDR2 YNNKEL (reference sequence). The input for sequencing was PBMCs, taken at surgery. This receptor was obtained from a female donor with early-stage non-small cell lung cancer. The chain is built from TRBV3-1 and TRBJ1-2, with D hard to call. The CDR3 DNA sequence: TGTGCCAGCTCTCCGGCCCGCGGTTATGGCTACACCTTC. It is translated as CASSPARGYGYTF.